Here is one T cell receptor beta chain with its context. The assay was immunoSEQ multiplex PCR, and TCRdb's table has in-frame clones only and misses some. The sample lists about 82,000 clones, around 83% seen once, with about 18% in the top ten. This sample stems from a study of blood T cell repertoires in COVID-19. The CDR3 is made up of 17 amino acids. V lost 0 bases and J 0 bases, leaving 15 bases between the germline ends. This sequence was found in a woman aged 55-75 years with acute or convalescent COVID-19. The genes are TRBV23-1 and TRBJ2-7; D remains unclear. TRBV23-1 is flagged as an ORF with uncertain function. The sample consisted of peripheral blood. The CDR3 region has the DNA TGCGCCAGCAGTCAATCCCCCCCCGTACAGCACTCCTACGAGCAGTACTTC. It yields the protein CASSQSPPVQHSYEQYF.